This record looks at one T cell receptor (beta chain) sequence and its context. Its antigen is unidentified. Germline lookup yields CDR1 SGHVS and CDR2 FQNEAQ. CDR3 length: 15 amino acids. The data belong to a study of CXCR3-negative and CXCR3-positive naive CD8 T cells. Study summary: The total count of TRB reads reached 130 million to 150 million, and each library contributed about 1.5 +/- 0.3 million.

General observations from the study: Both naive subsets had comparably high diversity; memory CD8+ cells much lower. Hydrophobicity was higher for TRB CDR3s found in CXCR3-positive naive cells than in CXCR3-negative naive cells. Memory cells diverged, while naive CXCR3-positive and CXCR3-negative cells had similar TRBV-TRBJ usage.

cDNA libraries for TRB were generated by 5' RACE incorporating UMI labels. After re-calling the 5' RACE reads, TCRdb lists one entry per CDR3 protein, DNA absent. In total, the table holds some 150,000 distinct CDR3 sequences. Subsets of CD8+ T cells were each sorted in triplicate at approximately 270,000 cells apiece. Material for sequencing was naive CXCR3+ CD8+ T cells from blood. Sample subset: CD45RO-CCR7+CD27+CD95- naive CD8+ T cells expressing CXCR3 (TNR3+). J is TRBJ2-1 and V is TRBV7-8; checking the TCRdb D call of TRBD2 is not possible without DNA. The receptor comes from a human donor in good health. Some clones in this sample may be carry-over from other donors' samples. CDR3 amino acids: CASSFKRGAVNEQFF.